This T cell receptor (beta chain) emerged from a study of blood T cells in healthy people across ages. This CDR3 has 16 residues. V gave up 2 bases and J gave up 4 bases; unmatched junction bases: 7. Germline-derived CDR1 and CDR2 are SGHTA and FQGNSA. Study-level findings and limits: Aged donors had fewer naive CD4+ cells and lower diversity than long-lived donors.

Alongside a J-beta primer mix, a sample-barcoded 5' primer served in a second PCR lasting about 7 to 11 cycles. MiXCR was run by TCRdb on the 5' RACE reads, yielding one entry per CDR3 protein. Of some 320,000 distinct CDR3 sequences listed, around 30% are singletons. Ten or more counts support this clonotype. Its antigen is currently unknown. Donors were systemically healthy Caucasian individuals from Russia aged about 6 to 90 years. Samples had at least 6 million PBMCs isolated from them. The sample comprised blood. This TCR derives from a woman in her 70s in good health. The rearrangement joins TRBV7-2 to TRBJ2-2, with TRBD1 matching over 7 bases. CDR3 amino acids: CASSLFGTESTGELFF. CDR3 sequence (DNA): TGTGCCAGCAGCTTATTCGGGACAGAATCCACCGGGGAGCTGTTTTTT.